The entry that follows covers one TCR beta chain sequence. RNA was extracted from bulk tissue without any cell sorting. Three rounds of nested PCR, following a modified ARM-PCR protocol, produced the TCRbeta library. TCRdb redid the calling of the multiplex PCR reads with MiXCR, one entry per CDR3 protein. The sample holds 220,000 or so distinct CDR3 sequences, approximately 74% seen once. This entry is derived from a study of tumor and adjacent non-tumor tissue in lung cancer. The CDR3 loop spans 15 amino acids. Trimming took 7 bases from V and 3 from J; bases not matched to a gene: 4. The sequenced sample was lung tumor tissue. The chain carries TRBV12-3 or TRBV12-4 and TRBJ2-3; 13 nucleotides match TRBD2. The receptor was derived from a man aged 55 to 69 with non-small cell lung cancer. The CDR3 region has the DNA TGTGCCAGCACCCGGACTAGCGGGAGAACAGATACGCAGTATTTT. The encoded protein is CASTRTSGRTDTQYF.